Listed here are 27 T cell receptor beta chains from one sample, sequenced in a study of cytomegalovirus exposure and HLA in healthy donors. It was with 60 Vbeta and 13 Jbeta primers that the PCR ran. This table comes from immunoSEQ multiplex PCR, and its TCRdb copy is limited to in-frame clones, with some not included. This sample carries 35,000 to 55,000 clones, under 65% of them seen once, and the ten largest clones take about 8.5%. The material sequenced was PBMCs. The receptor set was obtained from a human donor in good health.

This clone has only a few counts. The V and J genes are TRBV6-6 and TRBJ2-5; tentative D call: TRBD2 (6 bases). CDR1 and CDR2 from the germline V gene are MNHNY and SVGAGI (reference sequence). Trimming pared 6 bases from V and 5 bases from J, leaving 13 bases between. The CDR3 is 13 amino acids. CDR3 residues: CASSRGEDETQYF. CDR3 DNA sequence: TGTGCCAGCAGCCGCGGGGAAGATGAGACCCAGTACTTC.

V is TRBV6-1 and J is TRBJ2-7; 10 nucleotides line up with TRBD1. The V segment lost 4 bases and the J segment 4 bases; nucleotides outside the gene matches: 4. The CDR3 is 14 amino acids. CDR1 is MNHNS and CDR2 is SASEGT in the germline V gene. The CDR3 region is CASSVRGQGYEQYF. CDR3 bases: TGTGCCAGCAGTGTCCGGGGACAGGGGTACGAGCAGTACTTC.

This clone has only one observation. The chain couples TRBV28 to TRBJ1-5; D gene ambiguous. Trimming cost V 10 bases and J 3 bases, with 16 bases left between them. Germline CDR1 reads MDHEN; CDR2 reads SYDVKM. The CDR3 loop spans 14 amino acids. CDR3 sequence reads: CATAKGGNNQPQHF. The CDR3 bases are TGTGCCACCGCGAAAGGAGGGAACAATCAGCCCCAGCATTTT.

The chain has TRBV2 and TRBJ2-5; D not resolved. Trimming took 6 bases from V and 2 from J, leaving 4 bases between them. The CDR3 length is 11 residues. Germline CDR1 reads SNHLY; CDR2 reads FYNNEI. The CDR3 sequence: CASSPQETQYF. In nucleotides, the CDR3 is TGTGCCAGCAGCCCTCAAGAGACCCAGTACTTC.

This clone was counted a few times. The chain is built from TRBV11-2 and TRBJ2-7; D possibly corresponds to TRBD2 (6 bases). This CDR3 has 10 residues. Looked up from germline, CDR1 is SGHAT and CDR2 is FQNNGV. The germline V and J ends were trimmed by 5 bases and 13 bases, with 12 bases remaining between them. This CDR3 reads CASSNAGTYF. In DNA form, the CDR3 reads TGTGCCAGCAGCAATGCCGGGACTTACTTC.

The chain combines TRBV5-7 with TRBJ1-2, with TRBD1 as a possible D gene (5 bases). TRBV5-7 is designated an ORF whose function remains uncertain. Trimming removed 5 bases from V and 5 bases from J, with 13 bases in between. There are 13 residues in the CDR3. The CDR3 spells CASRWGVEYGYTF. In DNA form, the CDR3 reads TGTGCCAGCAGATGGGGGGTAGAGTATGGCTACACCTTC.

The V gene is TRBV5-4, the J gene TRBJ2-3; 9 bases map to TRBD2. Losses at the gene ends were 0 bases for V and 1 base for J; bases not matched to a gene: 3. Per germline, CDR1 SGHNT and CDR2 YYREEE (reference sequence). The CDR3 runs 16 residues. CDR3 sequence reads: CASSLGGGAGTDTQYF. The CDR3, as DNA: TGTGCCAGCAGCTTGGGCGGGGGGGCCGGCACAGATACGCAGTATTTT.

The chain is built from TRBV2 and TRBJ1-3, with D possibly TRBD1 on 6 matching bases. The V end lost 8 bases, the J end lost 0 bases, and 11 bases lay between the germline ends. The CDR3 runs to 14 residues. Germline loops: CDR1 SNHLY, CDR2 FYNNEI. The CDR3 DNA sequence: TGTGCCAGCCGACAGGTCCCCTCTGGAAACACCATATATTTT. Its translation: CASRQVPSGNTIYF. Full variable domain (outside the CDR3, taken from reference TRBV2 and TRBJ1-3): EPEVTQTPSHQVTQMGQEVILRCVPISNHLYFYWYRQILGQKVEFLVSFYNNEISEKSEIFDDQFSVERPDGSNFTLKIRSTKLEDSAMYFCASRQVPSGNTIYFGEGSWLTVV.

The V and J genes are TRBV7-9 and TRBJ1-2; 7 nucleotides align to TRBD1. V shed 3 bases and J 7 bases; nucleotides not matched to a gene: 8. The CDR3 length is 14 residues. Germline V gene lookup returns CDR1 SEHNR and CDR2 FQNEAQ (reference sequence). CDR3 region: CASSFDRALFGYTF. The CDR3 DNA reads as TGTGCCAGCAGCTTCGACAGGGCGTTATTTGGCTACACCTTC.

A few counts support this clone. The chain carries TRBV4-2 and TRBJ2-1; 10 nucleotides agree with TRBD2. V lost 4 bases to trimming and J lost 8 bases; unmatched junction nucleotides: 8. Germline loops: CDR1 LGHNA, CDR2 YNFKEQ. This CDR3 spans 15 amino acids. The CDR3 loop is CASSRQAGGHDEQFF. For the CDR3, the DNA is TGTGCCAGCAGCCGCCAAGCGGGGGGGCACGATGAGCAGTTCTTC.

The sample holds a few counts of this clone. Mismatch with germline at one junction end may stem from a read error. The rearrangement links TRBV7-7 to TRBJ2-1, with 9 bases that match TRBD2. CDR3 size: 17 residues. Germline V gene data show CDR1 as SSHAT and CDR2 as FNYEAQ (reference sequence). This CDR3 is CASSLAYSRGGAAEQFF. The CDR3 DNA sequence: TGTGCTAGCAGCTTAGCTTACTCTCGCGGGGGGGCCGCTGAGCAGTTCTTC. Full variable domain (missing parts from reference TRBV7-7 and TRBJ2-1): GAGVSQSPRYKVTKRGQDVTLRCDPISSHATLYWYQQALGQGPEFLTYFNYEAQPDKSGLPSDRFSAERPEGSISTLTIQRTEQRDSAMYRCASSLAYSRGGAAEQFFGPGTRLTVL.

This chain uses TRBV27 with TRBJ2-3; 7 bases map to TRBD1. V was pared by 3 bases and J by 5 bases, with 5 bases of the junction left unmatched. The CDR3 is made up of 14 amino acids. Germline V gene sequence: CDR1 MNHEY, CDR2 SMNVEV (reference sequence). CDR3 in DNA: TGTGCCAGCAGTTTGAGGGCAGGGGGAGATACGCAGTATTTT. It yields the protein CASSLRAGGDTQYF.

The chain employs TRBV18 and TRBJ2-1, with TRBD2 matching 10 bases. V was pared by 6 bases and J by 6 bases, with 8 bases of the junction left unmatched. The V gene's germline CDR1 is KGHSH and CDR2 LQKENI. The CDR3 runs to 15 residues. The CDR3 DNA sequence: TGTGCCAGCTCCCCAACTAGCGGGGCTGCCAATGAGCAGTTCTTC. Its translation is CASSPTSGAANEQFF.

This clone was detected a few times. The DNA for the CDR3 is TGCAGTGCGGAGAGTGATACGCAGTATTTT. Protein product: CSAESDTQYF. This sequence joins TRBV20-1 and TRBJ2-3, with no clear D. V dropped 6 bases and J dropped 6 bases, with 7 bases sitting between them. The CDR3 extends over 10 amino acids. CDR1 is DFQATT, CDR2 SNEGSKA, per germline (reference sequence).

In its sample, this clone was seen a few times. The chain couples TRBV9 to TRBJ2-7; perhaps TRBD2 as D (5 bases). CDR3 length equals 14 residues. V lost 0 bases to trimming and J lost 3 bases, with 10 bases between them. Looked up from germline, CDR1 is SGDLS and CDR2 is YYNGEE. For the CDR3, the DNA is TGTGCCAGCAGCGTAGTCGGGGAAAGCTACGAGCAGTACTTC. It codes for CASSVVGESYEQYF. The full variable domain, rest sourced from reference TRBV9 and TRBJ2-7, is DSGVTQTPKHLITATGQRVTLRCSPRSGDLSVYWYQQSLDQGLQFLIQYYNGEERAKGNILERFSAQQFPDLHSELNLSSLELGDSALYFCASSVVGESYEQYFGPGTRLTVT.

This clone showed up just a few times. The rearrangement uses TRBV10-3 and TRBJ1-2; perhaps TRBD1 as D (6 bases). The CDR3 extends over 14 amino acids. The germline V gene encodes CDR1 ENHRY and CDR2 SYGVKD. Trimming took off 8 bases at V and 0 bases at J, with 13 bases between the two ends. CDR3 residues: CAIGAGGTNYGYTF. The CDR3 region has the DNA TGTGCCATCGGGGCGGGGGGCACTAACTATGGCTACACCTTC.

This chain connects TRBV7-2 to TRBJ2-7; D ambiguous. The CDR3 is 13 residues long. V was shortened by 1 base and J by 7 bases, with 11 bases between the two germline ends. Germline CDR1 and CDR2: SGHTA and FQGNSA. The CDR3 reads CASSLGRYGEQYF. CDR3 bases: TGTGCCAGCAGCTTAGGGCGCTACGGGGAGCAGTACTTC.

V usage is TRBV6-6 and J usage is TRBJ1-5; 7 bases line up with TRBD1. This CDR3 has 13 amino acids. With 5 bases clipped from V and 6 bases from J, the junction kept 4 bases outside the gene matches. Germline lookup yields CDR1 MNHNY and CDR2 SVGAGI (reference sequence). This CDR3 is CASSNTGVQPQHF. CDR3 in DNA: TGTGCCAGCAGTAACACAGGGGTTCAGCCCCAGCATTTT.

The chain recombines TRBV19 with TRBJ1-2; D is uncertain. The CDR3 consists of 14 residues. The germline CDR1 and CDR2 sequences are LNHDA and SQIVND (reference sequence). V was clipped by 7 bases and J by 2 bases, with 14 bases between them. The CDR3 DNA follows: TGTGCCAGTACTTTTACCGGGAGGAACTATGGCTACACCTTC. The encoded protein is CASTFTGRNYGYTF.

CDR3 loop: CASSPGQTYEQYF. CDR3 coding DNA: TGTGCCAGCTCACCGGGACAGACCTACGAGCAGTACTTC. The chain uses TRBV18 and TRBJ2-7, with TRBD1 identical over 7 bases. The ends lost 3 bases at V and 2 bases at J; junction bases unmatched: 1. Germline V gene sequence: CDR1 KGHSH, CDR2 LQKENI. The CDR3 contains 13 residues.

The chain recombines TRBV14 with TRBJ2-1; possibly TRBD2 for D (6 bases). V dropped 1 base and J dropped 12 bases, with 19 bases sitting between them. The CDR3 runs to 15 residues. CDR1 SGHDN and CDR2 FVKESK come from the germline V gene. In DNA form, the CDR3 reads TGTGCCAGCAGCCAAGCTCGGGGGTTGGGCTTAGGGCAGTTCTTC. Residues: CASSQARGLGLGQFF. The whole variable domain, remainder taken from reference TRBV14 and TRBJ2-1, is EAGVTQFPSHSVIEKGQTVTLRCDPISGHDNLYWYRRVMGKEIKFLLHFVKESKQDESGMPNNRFLAERTGGTYSTLKVQPAELEDSGVYFCASSQARGLGLGQFFGPGTRLTVL.

The J gene is TRBJ2-1, the V gene TRBV25-1, with D uncertain. Germline values: CDR1 MGHDK, CDR2 SYGVNS. This CDR3 is built from 11 residues. Trimming shortened V by 5 bases and J by 4 bases, and 3 bases separated the two germline ends. The CDR3 region has the DNA TGTGCCAGCAGTCTTTACAATGAGCAGTTCTTC. This sequence encodes CASSLYNEQFF.

The chain uses TRBV19 and TRBJ2-3; possibly TRBD1 for D (6 bases). The length of the CDR3 is 13 residues. Germline CDR1 reads LNHDA; CDR2 reads SQIVND (reference sequence). The germline V and J ends were trimmed by 10 bases and 1 base, with 12 bases remaining between them. For the CDR3, the DNA is TGTGCCACTATGGGACACCGCACAGATACGCAGTATTTT. Protein product: CATMGHRTDTQYF.

This clone was seen just once. The rearrangement links TRBV9 to TRBJ1-6; 9 positions agree with TRBD1. J lost 4 bases, V lost 3 bases, and 2 bases had no gene match. CDR3 length: 15 residues. In germline, CDR1 is SGDLS, CDR2 YYNGEE. The CDR3 DNA sequence: TGTGCCAGCAGCGATGGACAGGGGTATAATTCACCCCTCCACTTT. Translated: CASSDGQGYNSPLHF.

Here the CDR3 reads CASSYSFGQGRGYTF. Written as DNA, the CDR3 is TGTGCCAGCAGTTACTCGTTTGGACAGGGTCGTGGCTACACCTTC. The chain combines TRBV6-6 with TRBJ1-2; TRBD1 agrees at 8 bases. With V trimmed by 0 bases and J by 7 bases, 7 bases remained unmatched. CDR1 and CDR2 (germline): MNHNY, SVGAGI (reference sequence). The CDR3 runs to 15 residues.

This clone showed up just a few times. The V call is TRBV29-1, the J call TRBJ2-3; TRBD1 is a possible D gene (6 bases). V lost 4 bases to trimming and J lost 0 bases, with 11 bases between them. The germline V gene encodes CDR1 SQVTM and CDR2 ANQGSEA. The CDR3 is 14 residues long. The chain's CDR3 is CSVGGGPSTDTQYF. The CDR3, as DNA: TGCAGCGTTGGTGGGGGCCCAAGCACAGATACGCAGTATTTT.

As for this clone: Additional DNA sequences in this sample encode the identical CDR3. This chain joins TRBV7-3 and TRBJ1-1; 7 bases are shared with TRBD1. There are 13 residues in the CDR3. Germline values: CDR1 SGHTA, CDR2 FQGTGA. V was clipped by 5 bases and J by 3 bases; unmatched bases: 3. The DNA for the CDR3 is TGTGCCAGCAGCCTCAGGGGGGACACTGAAGCTTTCTTT. Encoded protein: CASSLRGDTEAFF. Complete variable domain (other parts from reference TRBV7-3 and TRBJ1-1): GAGVSQTPSNKVTEKGKYVELRCDPISGHTALYWYRQSLGQGPEFLIYFQGTGAADDSGLPNDRFFAVRPEGSVSTLKIQRTERGDSAVYLCASSLRGDTEAFFGQGTRLTVV.